Listed below are T cell receptor beta chains from one sample, sequenced in a study of T cell responses to AZD1222 COVID-19 vaccine. The assay was immunoSEQ multiplex PCR, and TCRdb's table has in-frame clones only and misses some. In the table there are roughly 150,000 clones, roughly 87% of which are singletons. Sample: peripheral blood, taken 28 days after the second AZD1222 dose. These receptors were obtained from an adult who received the AZD1222 COVID-19 vaccine. Both conserved end residues are part of each CDR3. The order of the fields is clone size, J gene, V gene, D gene, CDR3 protein, CDR3 DNA. D genes are given only for firm matches. Clone size is shown for a subset of rows, as once, few, many or a class of expanded clone.

>once|TRBJ1-2|TRBV6-5|NA
CASSAGANYGYTF
TGTGCCAGCAGCGCCGGGGCCAACTATGGCTACACCTTC
>NA|TRBJ1-5|TRBV4-1|NA
CASSQFRDSNQPQHF
TGCGCCAGCAGCCAATTCAGGGATAGCAATCAGCCCCAGCATTTT
>NA|TRBJ2-5|TRBV3-1/TRBV3-2|NA
CASSLRTDLYQETQYF
TGTGCCAGCAGCCTCCGTACGGACTTATACCAAGAGACCCAGTACTTC
>once|TRBJ2-1|TRBV27|NA
CASSTYNEQFF
TGTGCCAGCAGTACCTACAATGAGCAGTTCTTC
>NA|TRBJ2-2|TRBV5-1|TRBD1
CASSSGQGANTGELFF
TGCGCCAGCAGCTCTGGACAGGGGGCGAACACCGGGGAGCTGTTTTTT
>NA|TRBJ1-1|TRBV7-2|NA
CASSFTGRGEAFF
TGTGCCAGCAGCTTCACAGGGAGGGGGGAAGCTTTCTTT
>NA|TRBJ2-7|TRBV4-1|TRBD2
CASSVAGRLVDEQYF
TGCGCCAGCAGCGTAGCGGGGCGACTCGTCGACGAGCAGTACTTC
>NA|TRBJ2-1|TRBV7-8|NA
CASSLLGYNEQFF
TGTGCCAGCAGCTTGCTAGGTTACAATGAGCAGTTCTTC
>few|TRBJ1-1|TRBV6-5|TRBD1
CASSYSRDSMNTEAFF
TGTGCCAGCAGTTACTCCCGGGACAGTATGAACACTGAAGCTTTCTTT
>NA|TRBJ2-3|TRBV5-1|NA
CASSSDSHTDTQYF
TGCGCCAGCAGCTCGGACAGCCACACAGATACGCAGTATTTT
>NA|TRBJ1-5|TRBV7-2|TRBD1
CASSLEDRGSNQPQHF
TGTGCCAGCAGCTTAGAGGACAGGGGAAGCAATCAGCCCCAGCATTTT
>NA|TRBJ2-5|TRBV3-1/TRBV3-2|TRBD2
CASSQDFQVPGLAEETQYF
TGTGCCAGCAGCCAAGACTTTCAAGTACCGGGACTAGCAGAAGAGACCCAGTACTTC
>NA|TRBJ1-5|TRBV2|NA
CASSGEGHMPQHF
TGTGCCAGCAGTGGGGAGGGGCACATGCCCCAGCATTTT
>NA|TRBJ2-3|TRBV5-4|NA
CASSLVADTDTQYF
TGTGCCAGCAGCTTGGTAGCAGACACAGATACGCAGTATTTT